This TCR beta chain was documented in a study of type 1 regulatory T cells (dated by TCRdb to about 2021). For the wider study: The study characterized an in vitro protocol that generated a Tr1-enriched, alloantigen-specific CD4 T cell product named T-allo10. T-allo10 was being tested clinically in patients with hematological malignancies who were undergoing allogeneic hematopoietic stem cell transplantation.

CDR1 and CDR2 are drawn from the germline V gene: MDHEN, SYDVKM. Trimming takes 5 bases from V and 1 base from J, and the germline ends sit 11 bases apart. The CDR3 goes from the cysteine to the phenylalanine over 14 residues. Left in the record is the CDR3 DNA by itself, 42 bases read in frame from the first base. In its sample, this clonotype was seen many times. Its specific antigen is unknown. Nothing much larger sits one base from this clone, and base qualities are not available. This sample was sequenced with an Illumina MiSeq. TCRdb reanalyzed the raw reads on its own, using fastp at Q25 for trimming and MiXCR for clone calling, and kept in-frame beta chains. When rows share a CDR3 protein, they turn into one entry using the most common DNA and genes. For this sample there are 15,000 or so distinct CDR3 sequences; around 15% appear just once. In total, the top ten clones hold 15% of the sample.

This clonotype originated in a human donor in good health. Sequencing was performed on cultured T cells, either the whole culture or a sorted T cell fraction (not recorded which). This receptor chain uses TRBV28 and TRBJ1-1; TRBD1 is possibly the D segment (6 matching bases). The CDR3 loop reads CASSPGQSNTEAFF. The nucleotide sequence reads as follows: TGTGCCAGCAGTCCAGGACAGTCGAACACTGAAGCTTTCTTT.